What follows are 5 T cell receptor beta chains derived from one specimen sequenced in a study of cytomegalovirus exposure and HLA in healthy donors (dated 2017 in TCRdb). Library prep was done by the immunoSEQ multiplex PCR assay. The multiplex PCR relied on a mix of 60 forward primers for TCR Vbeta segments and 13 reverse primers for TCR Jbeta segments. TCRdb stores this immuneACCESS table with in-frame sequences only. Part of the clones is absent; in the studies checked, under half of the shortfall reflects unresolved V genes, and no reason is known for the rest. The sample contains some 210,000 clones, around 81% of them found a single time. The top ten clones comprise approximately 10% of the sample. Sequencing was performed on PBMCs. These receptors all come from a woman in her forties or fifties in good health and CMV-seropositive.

CDR3 amino acids: CASSDGGGGETQYF. The CDR3 nucleotides are TGTGCCAGCAGTGACGGAGGGGGCGGAGAGACCCAGTACTTC. This rearrangement joins TRBV6-4 to TRBJ2-5; D possibly corresponds to TRBD1 (7 bases). Trimming removed 2 bases at V and 4 bases at J, with 11 bases between. Germline V gene sequence: CDR1 MRHNA, CDR2 SNTAGT. The CDR3 is 14 amino acids.

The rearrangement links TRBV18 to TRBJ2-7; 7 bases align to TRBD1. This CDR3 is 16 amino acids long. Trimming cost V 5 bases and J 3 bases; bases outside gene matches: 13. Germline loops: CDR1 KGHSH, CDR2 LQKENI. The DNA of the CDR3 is TGTGCCAGCTCAACGGGACAGCCCCGATTAGGCTACGAGCAGTACTTC. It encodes CASSTGQPRLGYEQYF.

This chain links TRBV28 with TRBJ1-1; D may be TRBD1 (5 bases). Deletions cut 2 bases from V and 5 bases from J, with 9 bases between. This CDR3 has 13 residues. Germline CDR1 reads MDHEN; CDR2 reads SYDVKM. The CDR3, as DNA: TGTGCCAGCAGTTTAGCAGGGAGGACTGAAGCTTTCTTT. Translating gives CASSLAGRTEAFF.

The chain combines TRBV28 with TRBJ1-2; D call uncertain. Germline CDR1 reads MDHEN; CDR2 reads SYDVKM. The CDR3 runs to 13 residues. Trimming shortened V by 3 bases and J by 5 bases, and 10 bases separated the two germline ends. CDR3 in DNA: TGTGCCAGCAGTTTTACAGATCGATATGGCTACACCTTC. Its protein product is CASSFTDRYGYTF.

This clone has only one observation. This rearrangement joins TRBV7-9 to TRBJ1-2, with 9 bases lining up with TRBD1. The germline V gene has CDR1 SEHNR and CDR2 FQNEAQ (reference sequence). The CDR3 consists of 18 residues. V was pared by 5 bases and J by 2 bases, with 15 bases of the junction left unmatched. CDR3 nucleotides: TGTGCCAGCAGCCCCCAAGTCGGGACAGGGAAATGGAACTATGGCTACACCTTC. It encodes CASSPQVGTGKWNYGYTF.